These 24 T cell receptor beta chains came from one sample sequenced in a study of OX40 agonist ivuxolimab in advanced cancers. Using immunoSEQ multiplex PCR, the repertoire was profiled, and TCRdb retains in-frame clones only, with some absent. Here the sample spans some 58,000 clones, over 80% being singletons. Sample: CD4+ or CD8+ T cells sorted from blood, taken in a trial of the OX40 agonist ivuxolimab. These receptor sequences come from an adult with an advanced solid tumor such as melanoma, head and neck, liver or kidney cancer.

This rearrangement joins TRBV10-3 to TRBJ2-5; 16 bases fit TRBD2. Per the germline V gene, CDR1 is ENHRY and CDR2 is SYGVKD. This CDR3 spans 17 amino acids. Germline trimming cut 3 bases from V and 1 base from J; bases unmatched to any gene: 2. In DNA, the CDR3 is TGTGCCATCAGTGAAGGGACTAGCGGGGGGGCCCAAGAGACCCAGTACTTC. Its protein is CAISEGTSGGAQETQYF.

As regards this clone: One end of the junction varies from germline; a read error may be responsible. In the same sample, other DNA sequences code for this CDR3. The CDR3 is CASSLTENTEAFF. CDR3 sequence (DNA): TGTGCCAGTAGTCTGACAGAGAACACTGAAGCCTTCTTT. The chain combines TRBV19 with TRBJ1-1; D may be TRBD1 (5 bases). CDR1 is LNHDA, CDR2 SQIVND, per germline (reference sequence). The CDR3 has 13 residues. The whole variable domain, filled in from reference TRBV19 and TRBJ1-1, reads DGGITQSPKYLFRKEGQNVTLSCEQNLNHDAMYWYRQDPGQGLRLIYYSQIVNDFQKGDIAEGYSVSREKKESFPLTVTSAQKNPTAFYLCASSLTENTEAFFGQGTRLTVV.

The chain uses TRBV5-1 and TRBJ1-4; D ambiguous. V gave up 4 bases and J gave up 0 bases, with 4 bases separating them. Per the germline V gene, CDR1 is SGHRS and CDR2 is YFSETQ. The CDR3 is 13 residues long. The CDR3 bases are TGCGCCAGCAGCCCCCCAACTAATGAAAAACTGTTTTTT. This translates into CASSPPTNEKLFF.

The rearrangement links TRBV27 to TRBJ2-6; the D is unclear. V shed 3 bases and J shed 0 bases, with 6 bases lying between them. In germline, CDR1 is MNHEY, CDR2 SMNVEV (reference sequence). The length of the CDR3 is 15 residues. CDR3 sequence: CASSFLSSGANVLTF. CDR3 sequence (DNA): TGTGCCAGCAGTTTTCTGAGCTCTGGGGCCAACGTCCTGACTTTC.

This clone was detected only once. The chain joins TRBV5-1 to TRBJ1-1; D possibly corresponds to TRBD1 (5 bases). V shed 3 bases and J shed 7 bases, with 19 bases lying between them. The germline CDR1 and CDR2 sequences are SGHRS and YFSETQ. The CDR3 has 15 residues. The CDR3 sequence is CASSSAAGRAVEAFF. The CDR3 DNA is TGCGCCAGCAGCTCGGCTGCAGGGAGGGCAGTTGAAGCTTTCTTT.

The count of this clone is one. CDR3 region: CASSVGGGAGELFF. The CDR3 DNA reads TGCGCCAGCAGTGTTGGCGGGGGGGCCGGGGAGCTGTTTTTT. The chain employs TRBV10-2 and TRBJ2-2; 9 nucleotides match TRBD2. The CDR3 runs 14 residues. The germline V gene encodes CDR1 WSHSY and CDR2 SAAADI. Trimming cost V 4 bases and J 6 bases; bases outside gene matches: 3.

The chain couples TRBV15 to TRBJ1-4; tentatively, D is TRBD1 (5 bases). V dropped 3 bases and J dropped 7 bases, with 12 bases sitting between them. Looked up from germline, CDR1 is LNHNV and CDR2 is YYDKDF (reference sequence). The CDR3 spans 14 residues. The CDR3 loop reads CATSRGRSSEKLFF. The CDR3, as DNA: TGTGCCACCAGCAGGGGACGGTCTTCTGAAAAACTGTTTTTT.

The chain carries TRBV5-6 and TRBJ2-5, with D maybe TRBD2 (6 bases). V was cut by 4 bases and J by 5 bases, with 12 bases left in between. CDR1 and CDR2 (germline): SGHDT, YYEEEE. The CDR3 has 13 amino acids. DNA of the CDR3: TGTGCCAGCAGCGGGACTGAGCCGGAGACCCAGTACTTC. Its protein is CASSGTEPETQYF.

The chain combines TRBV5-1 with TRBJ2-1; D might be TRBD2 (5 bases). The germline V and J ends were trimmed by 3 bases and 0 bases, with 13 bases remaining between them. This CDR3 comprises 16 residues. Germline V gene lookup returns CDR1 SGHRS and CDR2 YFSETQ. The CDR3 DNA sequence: TGCGCCAGCAGCTCATCACTAGTCAGCTCCTACAATGAGCAGTTCTTC. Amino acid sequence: CASSSSLVSSYNEQFF.

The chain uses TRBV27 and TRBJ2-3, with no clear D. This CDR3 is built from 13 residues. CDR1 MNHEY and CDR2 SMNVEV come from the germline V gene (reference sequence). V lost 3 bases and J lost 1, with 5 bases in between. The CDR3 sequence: CASSFKGTDTQYF. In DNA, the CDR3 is TGTGCCAGCAGTTTCAAGGGCACAGATACGCAGTATTTT.

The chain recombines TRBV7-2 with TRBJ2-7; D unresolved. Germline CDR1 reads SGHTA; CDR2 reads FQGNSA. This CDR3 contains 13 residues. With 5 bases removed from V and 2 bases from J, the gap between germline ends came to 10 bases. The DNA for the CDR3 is TGTGCCAGCAGCGTGACACGGACCTACGAGCAGTACTTC. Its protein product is CASSVTRTYEQYF.

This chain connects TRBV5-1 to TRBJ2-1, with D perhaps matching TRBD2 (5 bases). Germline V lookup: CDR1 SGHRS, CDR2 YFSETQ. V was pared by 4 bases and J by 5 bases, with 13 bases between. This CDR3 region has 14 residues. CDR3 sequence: CASSAAGRDNEQFF. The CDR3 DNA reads TGCGCCAGCAGCGCCGCGGGCCGCGACAATGAGCAGTTCTTC.

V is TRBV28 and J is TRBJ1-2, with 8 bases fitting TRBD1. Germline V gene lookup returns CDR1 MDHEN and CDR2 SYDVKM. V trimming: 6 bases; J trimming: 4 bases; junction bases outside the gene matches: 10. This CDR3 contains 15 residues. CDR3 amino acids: CASSPDSGTGYGYTF. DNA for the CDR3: TGTGCCAGCAGCCCAGACAGTGGGACAGGCTATGGCTACACCTTC.

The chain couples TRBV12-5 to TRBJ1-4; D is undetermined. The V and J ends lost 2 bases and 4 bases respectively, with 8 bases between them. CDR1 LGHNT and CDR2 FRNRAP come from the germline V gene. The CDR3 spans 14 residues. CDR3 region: CASGLPRDNEKLFF. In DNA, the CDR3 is TGTGCTAGTGGTTTGCCACGGGATAATGAAAAACTGTTTTTT.

CDR3 loop: CASSAYRGVDTDTQYF. CDR3 DNA: TGTGCCAGCAGCGCCTACAGGGGGGTGGACACAGATACGCAGTATTTT. The V call is TRBV9, the J call TRBJ2-3; 8 bases align to TRBD1. J gave up 2 bases and V 3 bases, and 8 bases lay outside the gene matches. The germline V gene encodes CDR1 SGDLS and CDR2 YYNGEE. This CDR3 spans 16 amino acids.

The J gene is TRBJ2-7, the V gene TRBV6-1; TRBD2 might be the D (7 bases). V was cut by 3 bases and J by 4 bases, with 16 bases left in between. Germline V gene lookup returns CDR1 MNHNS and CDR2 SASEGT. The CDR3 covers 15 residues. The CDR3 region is CASSDQGGGPYEQYF. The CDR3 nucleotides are TGTGCCAGCAGTGACCAGGGCGGGGGCCCTTACGAGCAGTACTTC.

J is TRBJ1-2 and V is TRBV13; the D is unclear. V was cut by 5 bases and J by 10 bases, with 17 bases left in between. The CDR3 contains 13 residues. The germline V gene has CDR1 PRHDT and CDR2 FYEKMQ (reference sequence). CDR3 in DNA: TGTGCCAGCAGCCAAGACAAGGGAAGCGACTACACCTTC. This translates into CASSQDKGSDYTF. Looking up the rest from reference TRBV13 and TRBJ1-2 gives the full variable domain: AAGVIQSPRHLIKEKRETATLKCYPIPRHDTVYWYQQGPGQDPQFLISFYEKMQSDKGSIPDRFSAQQFSDYHSELNMSSLELGDSALYFCASSQDKGSDYTFGSGTRLTVV.

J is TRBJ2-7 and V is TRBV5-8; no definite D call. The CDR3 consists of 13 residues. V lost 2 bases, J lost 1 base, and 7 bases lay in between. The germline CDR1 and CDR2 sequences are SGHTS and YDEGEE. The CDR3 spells CASSFDTSYEQYF. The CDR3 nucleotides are TGTGCCAGCAGCTTTGACACTTCCTACGAGCAGTACTTC.

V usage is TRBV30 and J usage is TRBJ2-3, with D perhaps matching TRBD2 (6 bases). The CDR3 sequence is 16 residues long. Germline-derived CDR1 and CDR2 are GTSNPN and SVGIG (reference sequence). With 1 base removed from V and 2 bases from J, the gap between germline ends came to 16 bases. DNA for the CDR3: TGTGCCTGGAGTGGAAGGCGGGACCCCCTCACAGATACGCAGTATTTT. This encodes CAWSGRRDPLTDTQYF.

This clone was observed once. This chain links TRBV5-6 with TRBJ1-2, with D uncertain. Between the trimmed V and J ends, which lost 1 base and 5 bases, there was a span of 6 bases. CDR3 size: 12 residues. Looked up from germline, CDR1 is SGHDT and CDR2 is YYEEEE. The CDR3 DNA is TGTGCCAGCAGCTTGTTGGGATATGGCTACACCTTC. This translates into CASSLLGYGYTF.

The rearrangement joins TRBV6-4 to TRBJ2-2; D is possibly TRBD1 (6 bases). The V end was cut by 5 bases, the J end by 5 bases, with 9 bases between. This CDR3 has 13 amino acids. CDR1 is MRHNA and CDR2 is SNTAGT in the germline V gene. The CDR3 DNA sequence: TGTGCCAGCAGTCCTGGACAGACCGGGGAGCTGTTTTTT. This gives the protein CASSPGQTGELFF.

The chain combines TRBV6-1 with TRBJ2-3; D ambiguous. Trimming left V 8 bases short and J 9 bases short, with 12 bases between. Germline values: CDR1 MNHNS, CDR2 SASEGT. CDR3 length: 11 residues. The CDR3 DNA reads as TGTGCCAGCTTTCGGCTCCGCACGCAGTATTTT. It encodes CASFRLRTQYF.

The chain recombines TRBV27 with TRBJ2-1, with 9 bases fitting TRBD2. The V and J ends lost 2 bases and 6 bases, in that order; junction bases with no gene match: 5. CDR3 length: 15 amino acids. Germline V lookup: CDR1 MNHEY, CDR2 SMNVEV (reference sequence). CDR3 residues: CASSLRREGPNEQFF. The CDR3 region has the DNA TGTGCCAGCAGTTTAAGGCGGGAGGGCCCCAATGAGCAGTTCTTC.

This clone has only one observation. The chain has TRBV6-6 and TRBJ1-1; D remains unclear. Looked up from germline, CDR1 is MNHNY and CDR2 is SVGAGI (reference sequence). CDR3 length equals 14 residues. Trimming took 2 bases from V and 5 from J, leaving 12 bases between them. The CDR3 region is CASSYKGTGTEAFF. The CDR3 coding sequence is TGTGCCAGCAGTTACAAGGGCACGGGAACTGAAGCTTTCTTT.